This T cell receptor (beta chain) came from a study of blood T cell repertoires in COVID-19. Study summary: Sites in the United States, Italy and Spain provided acute and convalescent COVID-19 samples. PBMCs, B-cell-depleted T cells, or T cells were the source of the cDNA or gDNA that made up the material.

This CDR3 has 16 residues. Germline trimming cut 0 bases from V and 10 bases from J; bases unmatched to any gene: 10. From germline, CDR1 is SGHKS and CDR2 YYEKEE (reference sequence). Original handling: Amplification of reference gene primers provided the estimated nucleated cell counts. Repertoires were generated with immunoSEQ multiplex PCR, while TCRdb's copy carries only in-frame clones and drops some. Clone size and V and J calls were adopted from that table, with D and trimming inferred from the DNA. This sample has roughly 40,000 clones, with roughly nine tenths found just once. This rearrangement joins TRBV5-5 to TRBJ1-4, with 9 nucleotides matching TRBD1. This receptor was identified in a man aged 25-40 years with active or convalescent COVID-19. Sequenced material: peripheral blood. CDR3 in amino acids: CASSLGATGGGGKLFF. In DNA form, the CDR3 reads TGTGCCAGCAGCTTGGGGGCTACAGGGGGCGGTGGAAAACTGTTTTTT.